This TCR beta chain was recorded in a study of immune cell composition in non-small cell lung cancer. Study results and limitations: Tumour-reactive clones were not shown to match dominant in vivo tumour clones. Smoking pack-years did not significantly correlate with tumour TCR-beta clonality.

In the case of this clone: Its target is not known.

The method was immunoSEQ multiplex PCR; TCRdb's version includes in-frame clones alone and lacks a portion of them. The sample has 3,900 or so clones; about 76% are singletons. The normal lung sample lay at least 3 cm, and maximally far, from the tumour. Unmatched junction bases numbered 7, after V lost 6 bases and J lost 0 bases. CDR1 is MNHEY, CDR2 SMNVEV, per germline (reference sequence). This CDR3 is built from 15 residues. This TCR derives from a human donor with non-small cell lung cancer. Source material: non-adjacent lung tissue. This chain links TRBV27 with TRBJ1-2; 7 bases are shared with TRBD1. This chain's CDR3 is CASSNNRGSNYGYTF. The CDR3 region has the DNA TGTGCCAGCAGCAACAACAGGGGCTCTAACTATGGCTACACCTTC.